A selection of T cell receptor beta chains follows, all from one sample in a study of human T cells and chemical hapten exposure. A single record per CDR3 protein comes from TCRdb applying MiXCR to the RACE reads. This table has roughly 52,000 distinct CDR3 sequences, 9.5% to 10% appearing once. The specimen was whole blood, collected in connection with sensitization to the hapten diphenylcyclopropenone (DPC). These receptors all come from a woman between 50 and 59 years old with alopecia areata. Some clones in this sample may be carry-over from other donors' samples. The CDR3 runs from the conserved cysteine through the conserved F or W. A D gene is named only where the DNA matches it firmly. The size field is filled for only some rows; it gives once, few, many or a size class.

TRBV3-1	NA	NA	TRBJ1-4	CASSQDGWGSKKLFF	TGTGCCAGCAGCCAAGATGGTTGGGGCAGCAAGAAACTGTTTTTT
TRBV7-2	NA	many	TRBJ1-1	CASSSYRDTEAFF	TGTGCCAGCAGCTCTTACAGGGACACTGAAGCTTTCTTT
TRBV28	TRBD2	many	TRBJ2-7	CDSSLGLAGFYEQYF	TGTGACAGCAGTTTAGGCCTAGCGGGGTTCTACGAGCAGTACTTC
TRBV6-2/TRBV6-3	NA	many	TRBJ1-2	CASRLDSNYGYTF	TGTGCCAGCAGATTGGACAGTAACTATGGCTACACCTTC
TRBV7-6	TRBD1	many	TRBJ1-5	CASSLGPGGNQPQHF	TGTGCCAGCAGCTTAGGCCCAGGGGGTAATCAGCCCCAGCATTTT
TRBV12-3/TRBV12-4	TRBD2	NA	TRBJ2-5	CASRVAGGRRETQYF	TGTGCCAGCAGGGTAGCGGGGGGACGTCGAGAGACCCAGTACTTC
TRBV9	NA	NA	TRBJ2-6	CASSELGAGANVLTF	TGTGCCAGCAGCGAATTGGGGGCTGGGGCCAACGTCCTGACTTTC
TRBV5-1	NA	few	TRBJ2-3	CASSMLTDTQYF	TGCGCCAGCAGCATGCTCACAGATACGCAGTATTTT
TRBV7-2	TRBD1	many	TRBJ1-5	CASSPRSGQVGVGMPQHF	TGTGCCAGCAGCCCCCGATCAGGACAGGTCGGAGTTGGAATGCCCCAGCATTTT
TRBV15	NA	many	TRBJ1-5	CATSLLMDQPQHF	TGTGCCACCAGCCTCCTGATGGATCAGCCCCAGCATTTT
TRBV18	NA	few	TRBJ1-6	CASSPASTYNSPLHF	TGTGCCAGCTCACCAGCGTCGACCTATAATTCACCCCTCCACTTT
TRBV7-9	NA	many	TRBJ2-7	CASSPDSFSYEQYF	TGTGCCAGCAGCCCGGACAGCTTCTCCTACGAGCAGTACTTC
TRBV6-6	TRBD1	many	TRBJ2-5	CASRANRGETQYF	TGTGCCAGCAGGGCAAACAGGGGTGAGACCCAGTACTTC
TRBV28	NA	NA	TRBJ2-7	CASSPGNYEQYF	TGTGCCAGCAGCCCAGGGAACTACGAGCAGTACTTC
TRBV29-1	TRBD1	NA	TRBJ1-3	CSVGQASGNTIYF	TGCAGCGTCGGACAGGCCTCTGGAAACACCATATATTTT
TRBV29-1	NA	NA	TRBJ2-7	CSVRGGGPYEQYF	TGCAGCGTTCGAGGCGGAGGTCCCTACGAGCAGTACTTC
TRBV7-9	TRBD1	NA	TRBJ2-7	CASSPTGTGGHEQYF	TGTGCCAGCAGCCCCACCGGGACAGGGGGCCACGAGCAGTACTTC
TRBV24-1	TRBD2	NA	TRBJ2-1	CATAGGPTSGRVRTYNEQFF	TGTGCCACCGCGGGGGGCCCGACTAGCGGGAGGGTTCGGACCTACAATGAGCAGTTCTTC
TRBV27	NA	NA	TRBJ2-7	CASSRTGNEQYF	TGTGCCAGCAGTCGCACGGGGAACGAGCAGTACTTC
TRBV29-1	NA	once	TRBJ2-3	CSVGVTDTQYF	TGCAGCGTTGGAGTCACAGATACGCAGTATTTT
TRBV20-1	NA	NA	TRBJ1-1	CSARGGRATEAFF	TGCAGTGCTAGAGGGGGTCGGGCCACTGAAGCTTTCTTT
TRBV19	NA	few	TRBJ1-5	CASTPRGFSNQPQHF	TGTGCCAGTACTCCCAGGGGTTTTAGCAATCAGCCCCAGCATTTT
TRBV6-1	NA	NA	TRBJ1-2	CASRTVNYGYTF	TGTGCCAGCAGGACAGTTAACTATGGCTACACCTTC
TRBV27	NA	many	TRBJ2-1	CASSLGGQHNEQFF	TGTGCCAGCAGTTTGGGAGGACAGCACAATGAGCAGTTCTTC
TRBV4-1	NA	NA	TRBJ2-5	CASSSRLQETQYF	TGCGCCAGCAGCTCCCGACTGCAAGAGACCCAGTACTTC
TRBV4-3	NA	few	TRBJ2-3	CASSQDLDGLRDTQYF	TGCGCCAGCAGCCAAGATCTTGACGGCTTAAGGGATACGCAGTATTTT
TRBV12-3/TRBV12-4	TRBD1	many	TRBJ1-5	CASSWTGDGQPQHF	TGTGCCAGCAGTTGGACAGGGGATGGTCAGCCCCAGCATTTT
TRBV18	NA	few	TRBJ1-1	CASSPAPRGVEAFF	TGTGCCAGCTCACCAGCCCCAAGGGGGGTTGAAGCTTTCTTT
TRBV28	NA	few	TRBJ2-1	CASRQGQGEQFF	TGTGCCAGCAGGCAGGGGCAGGGTGAGCAGTTCTTC
TRBV28	NA	NA	TRBJ1-1	CASNGGPNTEAFF	TGTGCCAGCAACGGGGGACCGAACACTGAAGCTTTCTTT
TRBV7-2	NA	few	TRBJ2-1	CASSSLGGSVDEQFF	TGTGCCAGCAGCTCGTTGGGGGGCTCCGTGGATGAGCAGTTCTTC
TRBV7-6	NA	many	TRBJ2-1	CASSFQGYNEQFF	TGTGCCAGCAGCTTTCAGGGTTACAATGAGCAGTTCTTC
TRBV24-1	TRBD1	many	TRBJ2-1	CATSPGTGYSYNEQFF	TGTGCCACCAGTCCCGGGACAGGGTATTCCTACAATGAGCAGTTCTTC
TRBV7-9	TRBD2	medium-sized	TRBJ2-3	CASSLGSSGYTQYF	TGTGCCAGCAGCTTAGGTTCTAGCGGCTATACGCAGTATTTT
TRBV12-3/TRBV12-4	NA	few	TRBJ1-4	CASSSFGGAEKLFF	TGTGCCAGCAGTTCGTTCGGGGGCGCGGAAAAACTGTTTTTT
TRBV28	NA	few	TRBJ1-1	CASTGTLNTEAFF	TGTGCCAGCACCGGGACATTGAACACTGAAGCTTTCTTT
TRBV4-3	NA	many	TRBJ1-6	CASSPIGIGSPLHF	TGCGCCAGCAGCCCTATTGGGATAGGCTCACCCCTCCACTTT
TRBV7-2	NA	many	TRBJ2-1	CASSSSYSGNEQFF	TGTGCCAGCAGCTCCTCTTATTCAGGGAATGAGCAGTTCTTC
TRBV7-9	NA	few	TRBJ2-2	CAGENTGELFF	TGTGCCGGAGAGAACACCGGGGAGCTGTTTTTT
TRBV7-2	TRBD2	few	TRBJ2-5	CASSLSGLALETQYF	TGTGCCAGCAGCTTATCCGGACTAGCCCTAGAGACCCAGTACTTC
TRBV6-2/TRBV6-3	NA	NA	TRBJ2-5	CASTQTGETQYF	TGTGCCAGCACCCAGACTGGGGAGACCCAGTACTTC